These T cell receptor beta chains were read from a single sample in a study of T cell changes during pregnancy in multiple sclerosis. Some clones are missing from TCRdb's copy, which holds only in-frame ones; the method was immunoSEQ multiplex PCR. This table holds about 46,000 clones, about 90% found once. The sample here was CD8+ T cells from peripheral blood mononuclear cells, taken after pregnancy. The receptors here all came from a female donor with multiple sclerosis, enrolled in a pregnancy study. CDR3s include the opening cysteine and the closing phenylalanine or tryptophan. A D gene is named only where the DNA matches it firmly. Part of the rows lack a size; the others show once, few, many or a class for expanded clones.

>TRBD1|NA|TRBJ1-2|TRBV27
CASRLDGTGGQGGGYTF
TGTGCCAGCAGACTTGACGGGACAGGGGGCCAGGGGGGAGGCTACACCTTC
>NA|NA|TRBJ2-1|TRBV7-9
CASSSMTRMVFDEQFF
TGTGCCAGCAGCTCTATGACTAGAATGGTGTTCGATGAGCAGTTCTTC
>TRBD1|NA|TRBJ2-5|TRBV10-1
CASSERDSQETQYF
TGCGCCAGCAGTGAGCGGGACAGTCAAGAGACCCAGTACTTC
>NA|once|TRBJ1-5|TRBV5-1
CASSLGSSGNQPQHF
TGCGCCAGCAGCTTGGGGAGTAGCGGCAATCAGCCCCAGCATTTT
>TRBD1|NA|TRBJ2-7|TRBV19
CASSPRQGYEQYF
TGTGCCAGTAGCCCGCGACAGGGCTACGAGCAGTACTTC
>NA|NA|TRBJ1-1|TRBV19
CASSREDTEAFF
TGTGCCAGTAGTAGGGAGGACACTGAAGCTTTCTTT
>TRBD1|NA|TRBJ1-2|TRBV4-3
CASSHRDRLPWGYTF
TGCGCCAGCAGCCATAGGGACAGGCTCCCTTGGGGCTACACCTTC
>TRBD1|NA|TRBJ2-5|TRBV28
CASSGYRGFGGETQYF
TGTGCCAGCAGTGGGTACAGGGGTTTTGGAGGCGAGACCCAGTACTTC
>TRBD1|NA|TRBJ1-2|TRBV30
CAWSSGQYGYTF
TGTGCCTGGAGCTCGGGACAGTATGGCTACACCTTC
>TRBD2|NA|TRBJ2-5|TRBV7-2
CASSLGPAGVRETQYF
TGTGCCAGCAGCTTAGGGCCAGCGGGAGTACGTGAGACCCAGTACTTC
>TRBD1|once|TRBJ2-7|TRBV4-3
CASSQVGSEQGQSYLSYEQYF
TGCGCCAGCAGCCAAGTGGGAAGTGAACAGGGACAGTCCTATCTCTCCTACGAGCAGTACTTC
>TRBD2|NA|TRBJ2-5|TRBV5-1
CASSLFPSGTETQYF
TGCGCCAGCAGCTTGTTTCCTAGCGGGACCGAGACCCAGTACTTC
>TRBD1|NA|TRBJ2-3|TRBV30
CAWTMGTGWTDTQYF
TGTGCCTGGACCATGGGGACAGGGTGGACAGATACGCAGTATTTT
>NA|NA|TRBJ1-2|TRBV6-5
CASSYSRDFGYGYTF
TGTGCCAGCAGTTACTCCCGGGATTTTGGCTATGGCTACACCTTC
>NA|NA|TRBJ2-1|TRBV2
CASSEEGDISFNEQFF
TGTGCCAGCAGTGAAGAAGGCGACATCTCATTCAATGAGCAGTTCTTC
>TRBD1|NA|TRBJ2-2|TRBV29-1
CSVSRTGATGELFF
TGCAGCGTTTCGCGGACAGGGGCAACCGGGGAGCTGTTTTTT
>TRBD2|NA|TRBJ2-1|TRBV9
CASSVGGLAGEQFF
TGTGCCAGCAGCGTAGGGGGACTAGCGGGAGAGCAGTTCTTC
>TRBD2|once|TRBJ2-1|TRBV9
CASSHTSGEQFF
TGTGCCAGCAGTCATACTAGCGGCGAGCAGTTCTTC
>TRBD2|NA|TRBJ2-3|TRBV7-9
CASSSRTSINTDTQYF
TGTGCCAGCAGCTCCCGGACTAGCATAAACACAGATACGCAGTATTTT
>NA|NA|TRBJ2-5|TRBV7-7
CASSLTLSGTGEETQYF
TGTGCCAGCAGCTTAACTCTCTCCGGGACGGGAGAAGAGACCCAGTACTTC
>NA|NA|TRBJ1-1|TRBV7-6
CASSSGGWTEAFF
TGTGCCAGCAGCTCAGGAGGGTGGACTGAAGCTTTCTTT
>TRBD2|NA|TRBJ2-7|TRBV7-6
CASSSGREAYEQYF
TGTGCCAGCAGCTCGGGACGGGAGGCCTACGAGCAGTACTTC
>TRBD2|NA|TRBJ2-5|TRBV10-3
CATGTSEETQYF
TGTGCCACCGGGACTAGCGAGGAGACCCAGTACTTC
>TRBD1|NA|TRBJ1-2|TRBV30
CAWTEGWTGQNYGYTF
TGTGCCTGGACCGAAGGGTGGACAGGGCAGAACTATGGCTACACCTTC
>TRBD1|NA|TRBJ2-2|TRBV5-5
CASRAGTGNTGELFF
TGTGCCAGCAGGGCCGGGACAGGGAACACCGGGGAGCTGTTTTTT
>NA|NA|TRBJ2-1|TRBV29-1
CSVAGSSYNEQFF
TGCAGCGTAGCAGGAAGCTCCTACAATGAGCAGTTCTTC
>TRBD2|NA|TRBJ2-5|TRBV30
CAWKQTSGIYHLGETQYF
TGTGCCTGGAAGCAGACTAGCGGGATTTATCACCTCGGGGAGACCCAGTACTTC
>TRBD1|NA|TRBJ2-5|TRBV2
CATATGVYQETQYF
TGTGCCACCGCAACAGGGGTATACCAAGAGACCCAGTACTTC